This T cell receptor (beta chain) derives from a study of shared clonotypes between healthy human individuals. This CDR3 is built from 14 residues. V was cut by 1 base and J by 3 bases, with 9 bases left in between. Germline V lookup: CDR1 SGHTA, CDR2 FQGNSA. The method was immunoSEQ multiplex PCR; TCRdb's version includes in-frame clones alone and lacks a portion of them. This sample yields 2 million to 3 million clones, of which 80% to 95% are seen a single time; approximately 0.35% belongs to the top ten. This chain connects TRBV7-2 to TRBJ1-1, with D maybe TRBD1 (5 bases). Input material: naive CD4+ T cells from PBMCs. The subset: CD45RA+ positively selected. This TCR derives from a man aged 18 to 30 in good health. Some clones in this sample may be carry-over from other donors' samples. As DNA, the CDR3 is TGTGCCAGCAGCTTAGGGGCAGGGCACACTGAAGCTTTCTTT. It yields the protein CASSLGAGHTEAFF. Full variable domain (remainder filled in from reference TRBV7-2 and TRBJ1-1): GAGVSQSPSNKVTEKGKDVELRCDPISGHTALYWYRQSLGQGLEFLIYFQGNSAPDKSGLPSDRFSAERTGGSVSTLTIQRTQQEDSAVYLCASSLGAGHTEAFFGQGTRLTVV.